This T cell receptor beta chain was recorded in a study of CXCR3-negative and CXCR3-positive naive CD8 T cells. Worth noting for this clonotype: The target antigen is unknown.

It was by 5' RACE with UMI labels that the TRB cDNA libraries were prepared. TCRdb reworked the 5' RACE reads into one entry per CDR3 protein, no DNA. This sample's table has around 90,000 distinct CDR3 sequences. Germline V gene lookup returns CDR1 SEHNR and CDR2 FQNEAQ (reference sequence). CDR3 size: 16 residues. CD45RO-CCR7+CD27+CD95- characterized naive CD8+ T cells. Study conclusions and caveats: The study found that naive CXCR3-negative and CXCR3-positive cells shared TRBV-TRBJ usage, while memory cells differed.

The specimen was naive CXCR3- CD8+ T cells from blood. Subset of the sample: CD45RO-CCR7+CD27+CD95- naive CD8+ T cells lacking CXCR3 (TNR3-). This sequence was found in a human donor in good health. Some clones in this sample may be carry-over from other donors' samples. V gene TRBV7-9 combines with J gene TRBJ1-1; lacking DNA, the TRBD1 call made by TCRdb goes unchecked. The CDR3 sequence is CASSYGQGGLGTEAFF.